These 16 T cell receptor beta chains share one sample of origin, sequenced in a study of blood T cells in healthy people across ages (dated by TCRdb to between 2014 and 2017). Library preparation employed 5' RACE. The sequencer was an Illumina HiSeq 2500. A second 7 to 11 cycle PCR used a sample-barcoded 5' primer and a J-beta primer mix. TCRdb took the public reads, trimmed them with fastp at Q25, ran MiXCR for clone calling and kept in-frame beta chains. Each CDR3 protein gets just one entry, which takes the most common genes and DNA from the rows behind it. This sample holds about 1.1 million distinct CDR3 sequences; approximately 38% were observed only once. Around 12% of the sample is in the top ten clones. Sequenced: blood. The receptors stem from a man between 18 and 35 years old in good health.

The gene calls are TRBV4-2 and TRBJ2-2, with D tentatively TRBD2 (5 bases). This CDR3 region has 16 residues. Germline values: CDR1 LGHNA, CDR2 YNFKEQ. Deletions cut 4 bases from V and 1 base from J, with 13 bases between. This CDR3 is CASSPGLPWNTGELFF. CDR3 bases: TGTGCCAGCAGCCCCGGACTCCCTTGGAACACCGGGGAGCTGTTTTTT.

The sample holds a few counts of this clonotype. The V and J genes are TRBV3-1 and TRBJ2-1; D gene uncertain. This CDR3 is built from 17 residues. Germline V lookup: CDR1 LGHDT, CDR2 YNNKEL (reference sequence). The V and J ends lost 4 bases and 2 bases respectively, with 18 bases between them. The CDR3 protein is CASSPQRPYATYNEQFF. The CDR3 region has the DNA TGTGCCAGCAGCCCTCAACGGCCGTACGCAACCTACAATGAGCAGTTCTTC.

This clonotype was detected a few times. V and J are TRBV7-9 and TRBJ2-3; no definite D call. V dropped 2 bases and J dropped 5 bases, with 11 bases sitting between them. CDR3 size: 14 residues. Looked up from germline, CDR1 is SEHNR and CDR2 is FQNEAQ (reference sequence). The CDR3 protein is CASSLRQPGDTQYF. For the CDR3, the DNA is TGTGCCAGCAGCTTAAGGCAGCCAGGAGATACGCAGTATTTT.

About this clonotype: One base away lies a much larger clone, so this may be a sequencing read error. The V and J genes are TRBV7-2 and TRBJ1-5; no clear D gene. The germline V and J ends were trimmed by 5 bases and 3 bases, with 5 bases remaining between them. Germline V lookup: CDR1 SGHTA, CDR2 FQGNSA. The length of the CDR3 is 12 residues. CDR3 bases: TGTGCCAGCAGCCAATACAATCAGCCCCAGCATTTT. Its protein is CASSQYNQPQHF.

The CDR3 DNA reads as TGTGCCAGCAGTTACGTGGCCGACGAAAGCAATCAGCCCCAGCATTTT. It yields the protein CASSYVADESNQPQHF. The chain recombines TRBV6-2 or TRBV6-3 with TRBJ1-5; no reliable D call. The CDR3 sequence is 16 residues long. V was cut by 2 bases and J by 1 base, with 12 bases left in between. Germline V CDR1 and CDR2: MNHEY, SVGEGT.

This chain joins TRBV10-3 and TRBJ2-7; a possible D gene is TRBD2 (6 bases). This CDR3 is built from 12 residues. V shed 6 bases and J shed 7 bases, with 13 bases lying between them. Per germline, CDR1 ENHRY and CDR2 SYGVKD. CDR3 nucleotide sequence: TGTGCCATCAGCCGACTAGAGAATGAGCAGTACTTC. It yields the protein CAISRLENEQYF.

J is TRBJ2-3 and V is TRBV2; weak D call: TRBD2 (6 bases). Germline lookup yields CDR1 SNHLY and CDR2 FYNNEI. V was cut by 1 base and J by 2 bases, with 10 bases left in between. This CDR3 is 15 amino acids long. Here the CDR3 reads CASSEGRAPTDTQYF. The DNA for the CDR3 is TGTGCCAGCAGTGAAGGGAGGGCCCCCACAGATACGCAGTATTTT. Combining the CDR3 with reference TRBV2 and TRBJ2-3 gives the whole variable domain EPEVTQTPSHQVTQMGQEVILRCVPISNHLYFYWYRQILGQKVEFLVSFYNNEISEKSEIFDDQFSVERPDGSNFTLKIRSTKLEDSAMYFCASSEGRAPTDTQYFGPGTRLTVL.

This sequence joins TRBV9 and TRBJ2-5; D unclear. CDR3 length equals 13 residues. Germline V gene data show CDR1 as SGDLS and CDR2 as YYNGEE. V shed 4 bases and J shed 3 bases, with 10 bases lying between them. For the CDR3, the DNA is TGTGCCAGCAGCACTGGAACCAAAGAGACCCAGTACTTC. This encodes CASSTGTKETQYF.

For this clonotype: The junction departs from the called germline gene at one end, perhaps through a read error. The chain combines TRBV9 with TRBJ2-2; 7 nucleotides agree with TRBD1. The CDR3 runs 15 residues. Germline loops: CDR1 SGDLS, CDR2 YYNGEE. The CDR3 reads CAGSPTGQQTGELFF. The CDR3 DNA reads as TGTGCCGGCAGCCCCACGGGACAGCAGACCGGGGAGCTGTTTTTT.

This clonotype was counted only a few times. This rearrangement joins TRBV7-9 to TRBJ2-3; no reliable D call. The CDR3 extends over 15 amino acids. V was trimmed by 1 base and J by 1 base, leaving 9 bases between them. The germline V gene encodes CDR1 SEHNR and CDR2 FQNEAQ (reference sequence). For the CDR3, the DNA is TGTGCCAGCAGCTTAGTAGACGAAGGCACAGATACGCAGTATTTT. Protein product: CASSLVDEGTDTQYF. Drawing the rest from reference TRBV7-9 and TRBJ2-3, the complete variable domain is DTGVSQNPRHKITKRGQNVTFRCDPISEHNRLYWYRQTLGQGPEFLTYFQNEAQLEKSRLLSDRFSAERPKGSFSTLEIQRTEQGDSAMYLCASSLVDEGTDTQYFGPGTRLTVL.

This clonotype appeared many times. The chain couples TRBV4-2 to TRBJ1-2; 7 bases fit TRBD1. Germline V gene lookup returns CDR1 LGHNA and CDR2 YNFKEQ. V gave up 6 bases and J gave up 2 bases; unmatched junction bases: 6. There are 14 residues in the CDR3. Here the CDR3 reads CASRFGTANYGYTF. CDR3 sequence (DNA): TGTGCCAGCAGATTCGGGACAGCCAACTATGGCTACACCTTC.

For this clonotype: It may be a read error: a sequence one base away is much more abundant. V is TRBV20-1 and J is TRBJ2-4; D gene uncertain. Germline CDR1 reads DFQATT; CDR2 reads SNEGSKA (reference sequence). CDR3 size: 16 residues. Trimming took 3 bases from V and 13 from J, leaving 28 bases between them. CDR3 in DNA: TGCAGTGCTAGTCCCCCTTTAGTAGCCTCCTACAATGAGCAGTACTTC. Translation: CSASPPLVASYNEQYF.

The genes are TRBV4-1 and TRBJ2-1, with 11 nucleotides matching TRBD1. CDR3 length: 15 residues. The germline gives CDR1 MGHRA, CDR2 YSYEKL. V lost 6 bases to trimming and J lost 6 bases; unmatched junction nucleotides: 7. CDR3 in DNA: TGCGCCAGCAGTCTCCTGGGGACAGGGGGCAATGAGCAGTTCTTC. It codes for CASSLLGTGGNEQFF.

This clonotype was observed a handful of times. CDR3 in DNA: TGTGCCAGCAGTTTCGAACAGGGGATTCAGCCCCAGCATTTT. Encoded protein: CASSFEQGIQPQHF. The chain uses TRBV28 and TRBJ1-5, with 7 bases matching TRBD1. V gave up 3 bases and J gave up 6 bases; unmatched junction bases: 5. Germline CDR1 reads MDHEN; CDR2 reads SYDVKM. This CDR3 spans 14 amino acids.

The count of this clonotype is one. The J gene is TRBJ1-1, the V gene TRBV7-9, with unresolved D. Trimming left V 5 bases short and J 0 bases short, with 13 bases between. The length of the CDR3 is 15 residues. Germline V CDR1 and CDR2: SEHNR, FQNEAQ (reference sequence). CDR3 nucleotide sequence: TGTGCCAGCAGCCTCACCGGAGAGATGAACACTGAAGCTTTCTTT. This translates into CASSLTGEMNTEAFF.

This sequence joins TRBV7-9 and TRBJ2-7; D not resolved. This CDR3 contains 15 residues. CDR1 is SEHNR and CDR2 is FQNEAQ in the germline V gene (reference sequence). The ends were cut back, 4 bases at V and 7 bases at J, with 20 bases in the middle. Written as DNA, the CDR3 is TGTGCCAGCAGCTCTACCGACTTGGCACCCACTGAGCAGTACTTC. It translates to CASSSTDLAPTEQYF.